The rows below give T cell receptor beta chains drawn from one sample of a study of T cells in Graves' hyperthyroidism and ophthalmopathy. TCRdb re-analysed the multiplex PCR reads in MiXCR, keeping a single row per CDR3 protein. The table lists hundreds of thousands of distinct CDR3 sequences, 35% to 45% of them singletons, with more than 7% in the top ten. Sequenced: blood. The receptors derive from a man between 18 and 29 years old with Graves' hyperthyroidism. Both conserved end residues are part of each CDR3. The order of the fields is CDR3 protein, CDR3 DNA, J gene, D gene, V gene, clone size. A D gene is named only where the DNA matches it firmly. Clone size appears in some rows only: once, few, many, or a class for an expanded clone.

CDR3aa: CASSLDGQVSSPLHF; CDR3nt: TGTGCCAGCAGCTTAGATGGACAGGTTTCTTCACCCCTCCACTTT; j_gene: TRBJ1-6; d_gene: TRBD1; v_gene: TRBV7-2; abundance: -
CDR3aa: CSVAPASTDTQYF; CDR3nt: TGCAGCGTTGCACCGGCGAGCACAGATACGCAGTATTTT; j_gene: TRBJ2-3; d_gene: -; v_gene: TRBV29-1; abundance: -
CDR3aa: CASRPGTADTYEQYF; CDR3nt: TGCGCCAGCAGGCCCGGGACAGCTGATACCTACGAGCAGTACTTC; j_gene: TRBJ2-7; d_gene: TRBD1; v_gene: TRBV10-2; abundance: -
CDR3aa: CATPAEGGYGYTF; CDR3nt: TGTGCCACCCCGGCGGAGGGGGGGTATGGCTACACCTTC; j_gene: TRBJ1-2; d_gene: -; v_gene: TRBV19; abundance: many
CDR3aa: CASSYSGGTDQPQHF; CDR3nt: TGTGCCAGCAGTTACTCTGGGGGAACCGATCAGCCCCAGCATTTT; j_gene: TRBJ1-5; d_gene: -; v_gene: TRBV6-5; abundance: -
CDR3aa: CASILAGAAGELFF; CDR3nt: TGTGCCAGCATCCTAGCGGGAGCGGCCGGGGAGCTGTTTTTT; j_gene: TRBJ2-2; d_gene: TRBD2; v_gene: TRBV2; abundance: -
CDR3aa: CSASYGTSGGRVYEQYF; CDR3nt: TGCAGTGCTAGCTACGGGACTAGCGGGGGCCGAGTCTACGAGCAGTACTTC; j_gene: TRBJ2-7; d_gene: TRBD2; v_gene: TRBV20-1; abundance: few
CDR3aa: CASNRRGDSSYEQYF; CDR3nt: TGTGCCAGCAACCGACGGGGGGATAGCTCCTACGAGCAGTACTTC; j_gene: TRBJ2-7; d_gene: TRBD2; v_gene: TRBV5-4; abundance: -
CDR3aa: CASSQEGIRASPGNTIYF; CDR3nt: TGTGCCAGCAGCCAAGAAGGGATCCGGGCAAGCCCTGGAAACACCATATATTTT; j_gene: TRBJ1-3; d_gene: -; v_gene: TRBV6-5; abundance: -
CDR3aa: CAISHPGQGSYEQYF; CDR3nt: TGTGCCATCAGTCACCCGGGACAGGGATCGTACGAGCAGTACTTC; j_gene: TRBJ2-7; d_gene: TRBD1; v_gene: TRBV7-2; abundance: -
CDR3aa: CASSLGGTGSLPQHF; CDR3nt: TGTGCCAGCAGCTTAGGTGGGACAGGGAGTTTGCCCCAGCATTTT; j_gene: TRBJ1-5; d_gene: TRBD1; v_gene: TRBV13; abundance: -
CDR3aa: CATSREGNTEAFF; CDR3nt: TGTGCCACCAGCAGGGAGGGTAACACTGAAGCTTTCTTT; j_gene: TRBJ1-1; d_gene: -; v_gene: TRBV15; abundance: many
CDR3aa: CASSMFGRKGWTEAFF; CDR3nt: TGTGCCAGTAGTATGTTTGGACGGAAAGGTTGGACTGAAGCTTTCTTT; j_gene: TRBJ1-1; d_gene: -; v_gene: TRBV19; abundance: many
CDR3aa: CASSYSRSGQGNHEQYF; CDR3nt: TGTGCCAGCAGTTACTCGAGGTCGGGACAGGGGAACCACGAGCAGTACTTC; j_gene: TRBJ2-7; d_gene: TRBD1; v_gene: TRBV6-6; abundance: few
CDR3aa: CASSQMGGQETQYF; CDR3nt: TGCGCCAGCAGCCAAATGGGGGGGCAAGAGACCCAGTACTTC; j_gene: TRBJ2-5; d_gene: TRBD2; v_gene: TRBV7-2; abundance: few
CDR3aa: CASSLSSGGLYEQYF; CDR3nt: TGTGCCAGCAGCTTATCTAGCGGGGGGCTCTACGAGCAGTACTTC; j_gene: TRBJ2-7; d_gene: TRBD2; v_gene: TRBV7-3; abundance: few